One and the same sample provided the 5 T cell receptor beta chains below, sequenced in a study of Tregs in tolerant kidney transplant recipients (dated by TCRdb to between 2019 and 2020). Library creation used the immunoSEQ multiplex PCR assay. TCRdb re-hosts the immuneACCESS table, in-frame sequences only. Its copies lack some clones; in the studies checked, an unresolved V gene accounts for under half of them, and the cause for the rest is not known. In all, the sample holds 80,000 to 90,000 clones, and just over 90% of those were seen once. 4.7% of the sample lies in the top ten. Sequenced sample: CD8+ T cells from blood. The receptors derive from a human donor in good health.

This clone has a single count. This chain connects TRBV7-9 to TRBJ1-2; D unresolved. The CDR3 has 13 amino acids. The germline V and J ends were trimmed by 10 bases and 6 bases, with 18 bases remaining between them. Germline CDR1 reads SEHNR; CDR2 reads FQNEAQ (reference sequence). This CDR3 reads CATGEGPRHGYTF. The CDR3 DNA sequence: TGTGCCACCGGGGAAGGGCCTAGGCATGGCTACACCTTC.

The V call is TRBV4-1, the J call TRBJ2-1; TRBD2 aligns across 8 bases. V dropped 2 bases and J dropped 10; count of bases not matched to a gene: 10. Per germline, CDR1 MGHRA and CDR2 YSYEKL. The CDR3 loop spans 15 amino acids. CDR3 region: CASSQRASGSWEQFF. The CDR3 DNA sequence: TGCGCCAGCAGCCAAAGGGCCAGCGGGAGTTGGGAGCAGTTCTTC.

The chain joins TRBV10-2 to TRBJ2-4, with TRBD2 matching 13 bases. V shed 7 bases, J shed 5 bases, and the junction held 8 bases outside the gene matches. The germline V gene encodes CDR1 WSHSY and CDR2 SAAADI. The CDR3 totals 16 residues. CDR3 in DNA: TGCGCCAGCATAGAACGACTAGCGGGAGGCGAAAACATTCAGTACTTC. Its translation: CASIERLAGGENIQYF.

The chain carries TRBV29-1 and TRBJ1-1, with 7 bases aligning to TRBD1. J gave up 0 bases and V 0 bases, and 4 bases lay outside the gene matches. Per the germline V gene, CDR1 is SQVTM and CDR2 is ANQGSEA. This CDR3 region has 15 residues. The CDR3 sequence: CSVEEGQTLNTEAFF. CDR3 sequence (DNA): TGCAGCGTTGAAGAGGGACAGACCCTGAACACTGAAGCTTTCTTT.

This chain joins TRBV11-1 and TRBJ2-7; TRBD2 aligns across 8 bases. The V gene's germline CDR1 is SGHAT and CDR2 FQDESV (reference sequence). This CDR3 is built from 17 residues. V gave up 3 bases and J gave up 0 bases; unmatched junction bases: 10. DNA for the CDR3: TGTGCCAGCAGCTTCGCCCTTCTCGGGACTAGCTCCTACGAGCAGTACTTC. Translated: CASSFALLGTSSYEQYF. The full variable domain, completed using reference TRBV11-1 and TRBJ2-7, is EAEVAQSPRYKITEKSQAVAFWCDPISGHATLYWYRQILGQGPELLVQFQDESVVDDSQLPKDRFSAERLKGVDSTLKIQPAELGDSAMYLCASSFALLGTSSYEQYFGPGTRLTVT.